These T cell receptor beta chains were read from a single sample in a study of T cell changes during pregnancy in multiple sclerosis. Some clones are missing from TCRdb's copy, which holds only in-frame ones; the method was immunoSEQ multiplex PCR. The table has tens of thousands of clones, approximately 93% seen once; the top ten hold more than 2%. The sequenced sample was peripheral blood, obtained in the second trimester of pregnancy. Every receptor here comes from a female donor with multiple sclerosis, enrolled in a pregnancy study. Each CDR3 is given with its conserved first and last residue. The D gene is left open where the match is weak. Size is stated for part of the rows, as once, few or many counts, or as a class when the clone is expanded.

abundance: .; j_gene: TRBJ2-5; v_gene: TRBV5-1; d_gene: .; CDR3aa: CASSLAKETQYF; CDR3nt: TGCGCCAGCAGCTTGGCCAAAGAGACCCAGTACTTC
abundance: .; j_gene: TRBJ2-7; v_gene: TRBV6-5; d_gene: TRBD1; CDR3aa: CASRAGQGAGEQYF; CDR3nt: TGTGCCAGCAGGGCGGGACAGGGGGCGGGCGAGCAGTACTTC
abundance: .; j_gene: TRBJ1-2; v_gene: TRBV13; d_gene: .; CDR3aa: CASSFEAEANYGYTF; CDR3nt: TGTGCCAGCAGCTTTGAGGCAGAAGCTAACTATGGCTACACCTTC
abundance: .; j_gene: TRBJ2-7; v_gene: TRBV9; d_gene: TRBD2; CDR3aa: CASSVTSGGPYEQYF; CDR3nt: TGTGCCAGCAGCGTTACTAGCGGGGGCCCCTACGAGCAGTACTTC
abundance: .; j_gene: TRBJ2-2; v_gene: TRBV11-2; d_gene: TRBD2; CDR3aa: CASSNHLQGGDTGELFF; CDR3nt: TGTGCCAGCAGCAACCACCTCCAGGGAGGGGACACCGGGGAGCTGTTTTTT
abundance: .; j_gene: TRBJ1-2; v_gene: TRBV19; d_gene: TRBD1; CDR3aa: CASSIEQGANGYTF; CDR3nt: TGTGCCAGTAGTATTGAACAGGGGGCTAATGGCTACACCTTC
abundance: once; j_gene: TRBJ1-4; v_gene: TRBV29-1; d_gene: .; CDR3aa: CSVERGAGEKLFF; CDR3nt: TGCAGCGTTGAACGGGGGGCTGGTGAAAAACTGTTTTTT
abundance: .; j_gene: TRBJ2-7; v_gene: TRBV18; d_gene: .; CDR3aa: CASSPRQDNEQYF; CDR3nt: TGTGCCAGCTCACCACGTCAGGACAACGAGCAGTACTTC
abundance: few; j_gene: TRBJ1-2; v_gene: TRBV18; d_gene: .; CDR3aa: CASSYGGYGYTF; CDR3nt: TGTGCCAGCTCATACGGTGGCTATGGCTACACCTTC
abundance: .; j_gene: TRBJ1-3; v_gene: TRBV9; d_gene: TRBD1; CDR3aa: CASSVGTGTGNTIYF; CDR3nt: TGTGCCAGCAGCGTAGGGACAGGGACAGGAAACACCATATATTTT
abundance: .; j_gene: TRBJ1-1; v_gene: TRBV10-3; d_gene: .; CDR3aa: CAISGGDRMNTEAFF; CDR3nt: TGTGCCATCAGTGGGGGGGATCGTATGAACACTGAAGCTTTCTTT
abundance: .; j_gene: TRBJ2-5; v_gene: TRBV5-1; d_gene: .; CDR3aa: CASSLGQTQETQYF; CDR3nt: TGCGCCAGCAGCTTGGGCCAGACTCAAGAGACCCAGTACTTC
abundance: .; j_gene: TRBJ1-5; v_gene: TRBV27; d_gene: .; CDR3aa: CASSLFSRVFNQPQHF; CDR3nt: TGTGCCAGCAGTTTATTTTCGAGGGTCTTCAATCAGCCCCAGCATTTT
abundance: .; j_gene: TRBJ2-1; v_gene: TRBV5-4; d_gene: .; CDR3aa: CASSLAAGFIHEQFF; CDR3nt: TGTGCCAGCAGCTTGGCGGCAGGGTTTATCCATGAGCAGTTCTTC
abundance: .; j_gene: TRBJ2-5; v_gene: TRBV18; d_gene: TRBD2; CDR3aa: CASSTPRLAGGQETQYF; CDR3nt: TGTGCCAGCTCAACCCCCAGACTAGCGGGAGGCCAAGAGACCCAGTACTTC
abundance: .; j_gene: TRBJ1-2; v_gene: TRBV6-1; d_gene: TRBD1; CDR3aa: CASSDGTGINYGYTF; CDR3nt: TGTGCCAGCAGTGATGGGACAGGGATTAACTATGGCTACACCTTC
abundance: .; j_gene: TRBJ2-1; v_gene: TRBV7-8; d_gene: .; CDR3aa: CASSLGADRYNEQFF; CDR3nt: TGTGCCAGCAGCTTAGGGGCGGACAGATACAATGAGCAGTTCTTC
abundance: few; j_gene: TRBJ2-7; v_gene: TRBV9; d_gene: TRBD1; CDR3aa: CASSEGQRTYEQYF; CDR3nt: TGTGCCAGCAGCGAGGGACAGCGAACCTACGAGCAGTACTTC
abundance: .; j_gene: TRBJ1-2; v_gene: TRBV7-8; d_gene: TRBD1; CDR3aa: CASSLKTGGIAEGYTF; CDR3nt: TGTGCCAGCAGCTTAAAGACAGGGGGCATAGCGGAGGGCTACACCTTC
abundance: .; j_gene: TRBJ2-3; v_gene: TRBV6-6; d_gene: .; CDR3aa: CATKPGGPKDTQYF; CDR3nt: TGTGCCACCAAACCCGGGGGGCCTAAAGATACGCAGTATTTT
abundance: .; j_gene: TRBJ2-1; v_gene: TRBV4-1; d_gene: TRBD2; CDR3aa: CASSASGLPDNEQFF; CDR3nt: TGCGCCAGCAGTGCTAGCGGGTTGCCAGACAATGAGCAGTTCTTC
abundance: .; j_gene: TRBJ1-1; v_gene: TRBV23-1; d_gene: .; CDR3aa: CASSQTGTEAFF; CDR3nt: TGCGCCAGCAGTCAAACGGGAACTGAAGCTTTCTTT
abundance: .; j_gene: TRBJ2-2; v_gene: TRBV5-1; d_gene: TRBD1; CDR3aa: CASSVGLPGQGLTGELFF; CDR3nt: TGCGCCAGCAGCGTAGGACTACCGGGACAGGGGTTGACCGGGGAGCTGTTTTTT
abundance: few; j_gene: TRBJ2-1; v_gene: TRBV6-1; d_gene: TRBD2; CDR3aa: CASSEAAGGSEQFF; CDR3nt: TGTGCCAGCAGTGAAGCGGCGGGGGGAAGTGAGCAGTTCTTC
abundance: once; j_gene: TRBJ1-5; v_gene: TRBV27; d_gene: .; CDR3aa: CASSLSSAGGNQPQHF; CDR3nt: TGTGCCAGCAGTTTATCCTCCGCCGGAGGCAATCAGCCCCAGCATTTT
abundance: .; j_gene: TRBJ2-3; v_gene: TRBV7-3; d_gene: TRBD1; CDR3aa: CASSLNTGVSTDTQYF; CDR3nt: TGTGCCAGCAGCTTAAATACAGGGGTCAGCACAGATACGCAGTATTTT
abundance: .; j_gene: TRBJ2-5; v_gene: TRBV27; d_gene: TRBD1; CDR3aa: CASSLLGRDRRKETQYF; CDR3nt: TGTGCCAGCAGTTTATTGGGTAGGGACAGACGAAAAGAGACCCAGTACTTC